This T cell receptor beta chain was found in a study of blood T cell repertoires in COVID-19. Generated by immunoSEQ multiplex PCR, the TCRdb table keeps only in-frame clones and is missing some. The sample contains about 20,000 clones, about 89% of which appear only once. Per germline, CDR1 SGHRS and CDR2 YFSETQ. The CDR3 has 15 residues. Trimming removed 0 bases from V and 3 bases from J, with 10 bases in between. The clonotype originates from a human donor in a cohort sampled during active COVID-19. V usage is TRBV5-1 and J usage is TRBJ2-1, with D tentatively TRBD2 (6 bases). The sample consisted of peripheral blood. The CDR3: CASSLAGEIYNEQFF. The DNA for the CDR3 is TGCGCCAGCAGCTTGGCGGGAGAGATCTACAATGAGCAGTTCTTC.